The 8 T cell receptor beta chains below come from one sample, sequenced in a study of blood T cell repertoires in COVID-19. Measured with immunoSEQ multiplex PCR; TCRdb has only the in-frame clones, and not every one. The sample holds under 300,000 clones; 75% to 90% are singletons and the top ten take approximately 14%. Sequencing input: peripheral blood. The receptors originated from a woman aged 65 to 85 with COVID-19, enrolled during active disease.

The chain is built from TRBV7-2 and TRBJ1-5; no definite D call. The CDR3 covers 13 residues. V lost 1 base to trimming and J lost 3 bases, with 4 bases between them. Germline loops: CDR1 SGHTA, CDR2 FQGNSA. The CDR3 nucleotides are TGTGCCAGCAGCTTAGTTAACAATCAGCCCCAGCATTTT. Its protein product is CASSLVNNQPQHF.

The chain carries TRBV7-9 and TRBJ1-4; no clear D gene. The CDR3 sequence is 14 residues long. The ends were cut back, 3 bases at V and 0 bases at J, with 5 bases in the middle. Germline values: CDR1 SEHNR, CDR2 FQNEAQ (reference sequence). CDR3 residues: CASSLTSTNEKLFF. CDR3 nucleotide sequence: TGTGCCAGCAGCTTGACATCAACTAATGAAAAACTGTTTTTT.

This clone was found a few times. The rearrangement uses TRBV7-6 and TRBJ2-7, with 9 bases aligning to TRBD1. V was pared by 8 bases and J by 10 bases, with 15 bases of the junction left unmatched. CDR1 and CDR2 from the germline V gene are SGHVS and FNYEAQ. The CDR3 has 14 residues. CDR3 residues: CASGDGGTGKSQYF. For the CDR3, the DNA is TGTGCCAGCGGGGACGGTGGGACAGGGAAGAGTCAGTACTTC. The full variable domain, completed using reference TRBV7-6 and TRBJ2-7, is GAGVSQSPRYKVTKRGQDVALRCDPISGHVSLYWYRQALGQGPEFLTYFNYEAQQDKSGLPNDRFSAERPEGSISTLTIQRTEQRDSAMYRCASGDGGTGKSQYFGPGTRLTVT.

This sequence joins TRBV28 and TRBJ1-2, with D maybe TRBD1 (6 bases). V was clipped by 5 bases and J by 2 bases, with 12 bases between them. Germline loops: CDR1 MDHEN, CDR2 SYDVKM. The CDR3 runs 14 residues. CDR3: CASSETGGNYGYTF. In DNA form, the CDR3 reads TGTGCCAGCAGTGAGACAGGAGGCAACTATGGCTACACCTTC.

This clone was picked up one time. The chain couples TRBV12-5 to TRBJ2-7, with 12 bases that match TRBD1. V lost 0 bases and J lost 4; bases outside the gene matches: 7. Germline assignment: CDR1 LGHNT and CDR2 FRNRAP. The CDR3 runs 17 residues. This CDR3 reads CASGLVSGTGGRYEQYF. The CDR3 DNA follows: TGTGCTAGTGGTTTGGTATCAGGGACAGGGGGCCGGTACGAGCAGTACTTC.

This chain uses TRBV11-2 with TRBJ2-5; 10 bases align to TRBD2. The CDR3 spans 15 residues. V gave up 6 bases and J gave up 5 bases; unmatched junction bases: 9. The germline gives CDR1 SGHAT, CDR2 FQNNGV. The CDR3 loop is CASREELAGTETQYF. The CDR3 DNA sequence: TGTGCCAGCAGGGAAGAACTAGCGGGGACGGAGACCCAGTACTTC.

This chain connects TRBV5-1 to TRBJ2-2; 9 nucleotides align to TRBD1. Germline V gene data show CDR1 as SGHRS and CDR2 as YFSETQ. The CDR3 contains 15 residues. Unmatched junction bases numbered 7, after V lost 4 bases and J lost 6 bases. The CDR3: CASSDDGQGPGELFF. CDR3 bases: TGCGCCAGCAGCGATGACGGACAGGGGCCCGGGGAGCTGTTTTTT.

V is TRBV11-3 and J is TRBJ2-1, with 8 bases aligning to TRBD2. The CDR3 totals 17 residues. Trimming cost V 1 base and J 6 bases; bases outside gene matches: 11. CDR1 and CDR2 (germline): SGHNT, YENEEA. This CDR3 reads CASSLGEQRGYFNEQFF. CDR3 nucleotides: TGTGCCAGCAGCTTAGGAGAACAGCGGGGGTACTTCAATGAGCAGTTCTTC.